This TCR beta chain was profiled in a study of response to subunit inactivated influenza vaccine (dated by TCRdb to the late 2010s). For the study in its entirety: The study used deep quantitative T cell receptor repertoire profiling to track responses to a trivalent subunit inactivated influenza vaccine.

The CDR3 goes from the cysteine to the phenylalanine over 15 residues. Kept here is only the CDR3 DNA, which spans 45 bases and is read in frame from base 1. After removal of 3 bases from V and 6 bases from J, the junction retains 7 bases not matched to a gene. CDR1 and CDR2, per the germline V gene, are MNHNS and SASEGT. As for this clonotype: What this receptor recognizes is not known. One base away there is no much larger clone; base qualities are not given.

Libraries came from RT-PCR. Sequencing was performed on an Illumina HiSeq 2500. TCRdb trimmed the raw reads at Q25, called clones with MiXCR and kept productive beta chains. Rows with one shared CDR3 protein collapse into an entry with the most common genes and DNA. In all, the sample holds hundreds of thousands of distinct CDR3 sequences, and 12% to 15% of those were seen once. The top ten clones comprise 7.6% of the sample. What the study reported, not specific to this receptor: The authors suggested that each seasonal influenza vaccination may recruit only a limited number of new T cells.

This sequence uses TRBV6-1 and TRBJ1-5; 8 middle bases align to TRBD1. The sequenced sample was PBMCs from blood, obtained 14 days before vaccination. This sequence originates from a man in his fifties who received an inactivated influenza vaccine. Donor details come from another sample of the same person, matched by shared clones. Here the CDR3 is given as CASSDQGAESQPQHF. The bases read TGTGCCAGCAGTGACCAGGGGGCCGAGAGTCAGCCCCAGCATTTT.